This T cell receptor beta chain was recorded in a study of blood T cells in healthy people across ages. The study's findings and limits: Conclusively comparing naive with antigen-experienced cells was impossible with unsorted PBMCs. Donor CMV status was unknown, possibly confounding expanded clonotype changes. Diversity was higher, and naive CD4+ cells more numerous, in long-lived donors than in aged donors.

A word on this clonotype: The target antigen is unknown.

This CDR3 has 14 amino acids. Germline CDR1 SEHNR, CDR2 FQNEAQ (reference sequence). J gave up 0 bases and V 7 bases, and 4 bases lay outside the gene matches. Alongside a J-beta primer mix, a sample-barcoded 5' primer served in a second PCR lasting roughly 7 to 12 cycles. TCRdb fed the 5' RACE reads into MiXCR, producing one record per CDR3 protein. In the table there are 650,000 to 800,000 distinct CDR3 sequences, under 65% of which are singletons. Sequencing input: blood. This clonotype originated in an elderly woman in good health. J is TRBJ1-1 and V is TRBV7-9, with TRBD1 identical over 8 bases. The CDR3 bases are TGTGCCAGCATCCACAGGGGGATGAACACTGAAGCTTTCTTT. It is translated as CASIHRGMNTEAFF. The variable domain in full, with the rest retrieved from reference TRBV7-9 and TRBJ1-1, is DTGVSQNPRHKITKRGQNVTFRCDPISEHNRLYWYRQTLGQGPEFLTYFQNEAQLEKSRLLSDRFSAERPKGSFSTLEIQRTEQGDSAMYLCASIHRGMNTEAFFGQGTRLTVV.